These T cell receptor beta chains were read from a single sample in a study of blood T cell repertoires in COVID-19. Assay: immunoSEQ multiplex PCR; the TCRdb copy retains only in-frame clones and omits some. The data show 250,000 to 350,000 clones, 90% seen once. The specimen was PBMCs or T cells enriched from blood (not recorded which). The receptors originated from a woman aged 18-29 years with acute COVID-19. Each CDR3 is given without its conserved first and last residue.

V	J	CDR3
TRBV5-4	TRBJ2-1	ASSWGGTGSYNEQF
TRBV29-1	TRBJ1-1	SVPDGIASF
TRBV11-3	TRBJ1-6	ASSSRRGAPLH
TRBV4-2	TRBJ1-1	ASSQWLGGEDTEAF
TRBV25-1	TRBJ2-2	ASSELGGRAAGELF
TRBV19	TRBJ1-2	ASSMGIWRGLNYGYT
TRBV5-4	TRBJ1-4	ASSGPGSTNEKLF
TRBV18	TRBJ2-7	ASSSKGLAETLDSYEQY
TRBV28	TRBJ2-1	ASSGRDNSYNEQF
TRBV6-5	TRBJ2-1	ASRSSGEQF
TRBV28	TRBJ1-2	ASSTGGGGANYGYT
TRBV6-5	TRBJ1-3	ASSYSSLSSGNTIY
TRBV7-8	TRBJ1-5	ASSRYSNQPQH
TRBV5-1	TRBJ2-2	ASNSDSGIVSGELF
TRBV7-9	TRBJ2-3	ASSLVDSGSEDTQY
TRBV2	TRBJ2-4	ASTEGVAKNIQY
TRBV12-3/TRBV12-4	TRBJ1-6	ASSPGLERTLH
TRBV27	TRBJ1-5	ASSSPGTAFNQPQH
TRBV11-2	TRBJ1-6	ASSPRPEPGLYNSPLH
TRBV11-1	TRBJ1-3	ASSFRSSGNTIY
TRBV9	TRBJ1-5	ASSVGGQENQPQH
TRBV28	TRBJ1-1	ASQLGGNMNTEAF
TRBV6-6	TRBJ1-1	ASSYLMGRGNTEAF
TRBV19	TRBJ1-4	ASSDRGLLSEKLF
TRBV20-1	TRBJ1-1	SASGGAF
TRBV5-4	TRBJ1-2	ASSLGQGSYT
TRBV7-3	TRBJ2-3	ASSLGRADTQY
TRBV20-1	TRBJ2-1	SAPGQTLQF
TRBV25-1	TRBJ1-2	ASSEGDRGSPRKDGYT
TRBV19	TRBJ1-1	ATTPQGWGTEAF
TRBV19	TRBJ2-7	ASTSSAGDPSYEQY
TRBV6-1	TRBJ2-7	ASSEMTGNSYEQY
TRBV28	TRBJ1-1	ASSLFRDTEAF
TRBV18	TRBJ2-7	ASSPGQAAYEQY
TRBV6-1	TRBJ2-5	ASSEWEAGGTETQY
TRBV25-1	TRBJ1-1	ASSEQGGTEAF
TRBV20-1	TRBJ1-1	SASVPRNTEAF
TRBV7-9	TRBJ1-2	ASSPWTLANYGYT
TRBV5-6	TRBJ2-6	ASSLNPGAGANVLT
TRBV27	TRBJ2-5	ASSRTPGGNQETQY
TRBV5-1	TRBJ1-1	ASSLGTVNTEAF
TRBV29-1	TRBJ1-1	SVEMVGLTDPAF
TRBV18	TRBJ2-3	ASSPLPGLAGGTDTQY
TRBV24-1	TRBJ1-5	ATSDPRTGANQPQH
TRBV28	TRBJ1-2	ASSASRGRGGGYT
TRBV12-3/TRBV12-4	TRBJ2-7	ASSPDRAYEQY
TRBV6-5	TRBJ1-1	ASRGSGEDTEAF
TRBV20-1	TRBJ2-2	SASGLAGGHTGELF
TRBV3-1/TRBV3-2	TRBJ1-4	ASSNGGSNEKLF
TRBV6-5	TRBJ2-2	ASVERAGGAGELF
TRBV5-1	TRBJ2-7	ASSLGAAWSSYEQY
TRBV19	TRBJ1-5	ARAPLIPRQPQH
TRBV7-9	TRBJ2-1	AVYRTSGRAPRQF